The source of this T cell receptor beta chain is a study of cytomegalovirus exposure and HLA in healthy donors. Clones were read by immunoSEQ multiplex PCR, and TCRdb kept only the in-frame ones, dropping some. The sample has 130,000 or so clones, roughly 91% seen once. Deletions cut 4 bases from V and 8 bases from J, with 18 bases between. Germline loops: CDR1 KGHSH, CDR2 LQKENI. The CDR3 loop spans 15 amino acids. Whole-study findings and limits: One later analysis, an examination of the roughly 130 validation repertoires, found that first-cohort TCR clusters tended to co-occur in them.

Turning to this clone: Its antigen is as yet unknown.

The TCR originated in a young man in good health and CMV-seronegative. The chain links TRBV18 to TRBJ2-1, with a tentative D call TRBD1 (6 bases). Sequenced: PBMCs. DNA of the CDR3: TGTGCCAGCTCACTCAGACAGCAACGGACAGATGAGCAGTTCTTC. This sequence encodes CASSLRQQRTDEQFF.